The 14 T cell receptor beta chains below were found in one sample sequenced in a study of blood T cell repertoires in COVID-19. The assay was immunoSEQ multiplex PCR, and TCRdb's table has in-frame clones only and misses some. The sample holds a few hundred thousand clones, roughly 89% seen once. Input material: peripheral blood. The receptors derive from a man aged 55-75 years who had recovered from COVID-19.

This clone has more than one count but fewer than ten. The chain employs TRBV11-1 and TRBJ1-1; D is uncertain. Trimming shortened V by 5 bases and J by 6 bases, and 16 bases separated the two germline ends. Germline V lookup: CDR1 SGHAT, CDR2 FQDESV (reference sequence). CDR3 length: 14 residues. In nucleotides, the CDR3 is TGTGCCAGCAGCAACGGGAGGGAGACCGCTGAAGCTTTCTTT. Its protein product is CASSNGRETAEAFF. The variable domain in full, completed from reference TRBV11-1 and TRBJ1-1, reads EAEVAQSPRYKITEKSQAVAFWCDPISGHATLYWYRQILGQGPELLVQFQDESVVDDSQLPKDRFSAERLKGVDSTLKIQPAELGDSAMYLCASSNGRETAEAFFGQGTRLTVV.

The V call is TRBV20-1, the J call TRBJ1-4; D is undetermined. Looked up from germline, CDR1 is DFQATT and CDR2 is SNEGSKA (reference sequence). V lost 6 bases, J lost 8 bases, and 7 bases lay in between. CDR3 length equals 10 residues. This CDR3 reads CSAPREKLFF. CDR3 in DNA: TGCAGTGCCCCACGGGAAAAACTGTTTTTT.

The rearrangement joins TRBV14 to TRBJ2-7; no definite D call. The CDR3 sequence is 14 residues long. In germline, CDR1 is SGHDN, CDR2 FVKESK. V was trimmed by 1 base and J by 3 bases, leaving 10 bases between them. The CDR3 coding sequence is TGTGCCAGCAGCCAAGTGAGTAGTTTCTACGAGCAGTACTTC. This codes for CASSQVSSFYEQYF.

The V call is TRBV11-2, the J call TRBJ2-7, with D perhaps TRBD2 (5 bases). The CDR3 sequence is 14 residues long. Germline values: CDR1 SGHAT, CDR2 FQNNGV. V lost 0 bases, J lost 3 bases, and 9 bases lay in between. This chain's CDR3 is CASSLDHGSYEQYF. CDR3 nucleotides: TGTGCCAGCAGCTTAGATCATGGGAGCTACGAGCAGTACTTC. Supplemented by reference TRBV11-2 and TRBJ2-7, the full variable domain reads EAGVAQSPRYKIIEKRQSVAFWCNPISGHATLYWYQQILGQGPKLLIQFQNNGVVDDSQLPKDRFSAERLKGVDSTLKIQPAKLEDSAVYLCASSLDHGSYEQYFGPGTRLTVT.

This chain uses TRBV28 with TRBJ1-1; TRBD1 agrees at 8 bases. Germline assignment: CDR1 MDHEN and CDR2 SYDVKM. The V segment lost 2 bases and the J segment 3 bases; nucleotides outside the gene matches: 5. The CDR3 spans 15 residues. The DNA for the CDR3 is TGTGCCAGCAGTTTAGGACAGGGACGAGACACTGAAGCTTTCTTT. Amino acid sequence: CASSLGQGRDTEAFF.

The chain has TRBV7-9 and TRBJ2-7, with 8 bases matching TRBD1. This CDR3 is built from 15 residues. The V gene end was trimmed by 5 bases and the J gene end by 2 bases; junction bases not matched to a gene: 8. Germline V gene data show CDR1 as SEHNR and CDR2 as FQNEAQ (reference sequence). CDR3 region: CASSTRTGQTYEQYF. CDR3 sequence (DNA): TGTGCCAGCAGCACCAGGACAGGGCAAACCTACGAGCAGTACTTC.

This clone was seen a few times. DNA of the CDR3: TGTGCCAGCAGCCCGCAGGTTCTCATGAACACTGAAGCTTTCTTT. Translated: CASSPQVLMNTEAFF. The rearrangement uses TRBV7-9 and TRBJ1-1; D remains unclear. Germline lookup yields CDR1 SEHNR and CDR2 FQNEAQ (reference sequence). Between the trimmed V and J ends, which lost 5 bases and 0 bases, there was a span of 13 bases. This CDR3 has 15 residues.

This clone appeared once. The CDR3 DNA reads as TGTGCCAGCAGTTACCTACGAGGACAGCCCCAACCCTACGAGCAGTACTTC. Its protein is CASSYLRGQPQPYEQYF. The V and J genes are TRBV6-2 or TRBV6-3 and TRBJ2-7; TRBD1 is a possible D gene (6 bases). V was shortened by 2 bases and J by 2 bases, with 19 bases between the two germline ends. This CDR3 is 17 amino acids long. CDR1 and CDR2 (germline): MNHEY, SVGEGT.

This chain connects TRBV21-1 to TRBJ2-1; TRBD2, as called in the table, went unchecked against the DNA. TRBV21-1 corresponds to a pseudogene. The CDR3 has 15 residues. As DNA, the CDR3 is TGTGCCAGCACACGCCTGCCGGGAGAGAGCGATGAGCAGTTCTTC. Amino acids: CASTRLPGESDEQFF.

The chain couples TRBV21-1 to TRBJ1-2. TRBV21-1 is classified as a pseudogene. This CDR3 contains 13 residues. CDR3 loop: CASSKVLGAGYTF. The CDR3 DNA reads TGTGCCAGCAGCAAAGTGTTGGGAGCTGGCTACACCTTC.

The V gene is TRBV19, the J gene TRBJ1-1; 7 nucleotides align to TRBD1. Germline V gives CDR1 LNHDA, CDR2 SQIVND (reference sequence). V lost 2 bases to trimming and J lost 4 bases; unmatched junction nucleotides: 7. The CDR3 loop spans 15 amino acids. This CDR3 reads CASSIRDRVVTEAFF. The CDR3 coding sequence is TGTGCCAGTAGTATAAGAGACAGGGTGGTCACTGAAGCTTTCTTT.

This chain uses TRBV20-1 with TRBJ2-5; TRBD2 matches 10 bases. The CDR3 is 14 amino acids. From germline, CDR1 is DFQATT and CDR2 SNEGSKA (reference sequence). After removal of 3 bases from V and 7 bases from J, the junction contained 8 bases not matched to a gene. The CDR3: CSASLGTSDGTQYF. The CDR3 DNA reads TGCAGTGCTAGTCTCGGGACTAGCGATGGGACCCAGTACTTC.

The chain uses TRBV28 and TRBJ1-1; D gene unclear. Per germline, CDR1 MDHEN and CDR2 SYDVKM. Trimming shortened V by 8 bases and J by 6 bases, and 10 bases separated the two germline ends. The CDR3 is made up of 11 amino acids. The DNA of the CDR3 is TGTGCCAGCCACGCGGGCCCTGAAGCTTTCTTT. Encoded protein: CASHAGPEAFF.

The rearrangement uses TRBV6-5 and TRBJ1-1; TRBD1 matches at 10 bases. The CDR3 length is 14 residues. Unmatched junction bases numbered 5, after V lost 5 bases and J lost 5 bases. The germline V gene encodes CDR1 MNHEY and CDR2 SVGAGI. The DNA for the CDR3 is TGTGCCAGCAGTCCCGGGACAGGGGTTACTGAAGCTTTCTTT. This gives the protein CASSPGTGVTEAFF.